This T cell receptor (beta chain) was captured in a study of blood T cell repertoires in COVID-19 (dated by TCRdb to 2019 to 2021). Context from the whole study: Samples from collaborators originated in the United States, Italy and Spain and spanned both the acute and convalescent phases of COVID-19. The material from the prospective study consisted of cDNA or gDNA derived from T cells, B-cell-depleted T cells, or PBMCs. Subjects who had been exposed to COVID-19, were actively infected with it, or had recovered from it provided the deeply sampled blood TCRbeta repertoires that made up the dataset. A freely available public database, intended as a resource for researchers studying the immune response to SARS-CoV-2, is where the repertoires were released. The samples were drawn from the first 160 participants of the ongoing ImmuneRACE study and from 1,254 subjects provided by 6 global collaborators. The sample metadata nearly always contained a de-identified subject ID, COVID-19 status, age in years and sex. HLA class I and class II types, where available, came from metadata supplied by the sample provider rather than from assay-based typing. What the work shows at the level of the full study, not this receptor alone: Clinical and demographic metadata were provided uncurated, with the amount varying by source and participant.

At one collaborating source in Seattle, patients were enrolled during active infection and were followed longitudinally through the course of disease. The collaborating institutions used their own protocols to collect whole blood in K2EDTA tubes. For TCRbeta analysis, collaborators shipped samples as frozen whole blood, isolated PBMCs, or DNA extracted from either of those sample types. Including the terminal cysteine and phenylalanine, the CDR3 comprises 15 residues. Kept here is only the CDR3 DNA, which spans 45 bases and is read in frame from base 1. TCRbeta CDR3 regions were amplified from genomic DNA by means of the immunoSEQ Assay, a bias-controlled multiplex PCR. As for the original processing: The number of nucleated cells in each sample was estimated from the amplification of reference gene primers within the assay. To quantify the absolute abundance of each unique TCRbeta CDR3 rearrangement, sequence reads were collapsed and filtered. For each sample, productive Simpson clonality was calculated by taking the square root of Simpson's diversity index across productive rearrangements. Imported from immuneACCESS, the table was reduced by TCRdb to in-frame sequences with V and J called. These copies leave out some clones; in studies compared against another copy, an unresolved V gene accounts for under half, and the cause of the remainder is not known. The V and J calls and the clone size are those of that table, but D and trimming were determined from the DNA. The sample table holds some 170,000 clones, of which around nine tenths were seen once. The top ten constitute roughly an eighth of the sample.

Of note for this clone: The clone's antigen remains unknown. The record has no base qualities; no much larger clone is one base away.

Sequencing was carried out using peripheral blood. Recombination linked TRBV21-1 to TRBJ1-5; the table's D gene call, TRBD1, was not cross checked with the DNA. TRBV21-1 is tagged as a pseudogene. The origin of this receptor is a woman between 65 and 79 years old with COVID-19, enrolled during active disease. The nucleotide sequence reads as follows: TGTGCCAGCAGCATTAACAGGGCAGGAGGTCAGCCCCAGCATTTT. The encoded protein is CASSINRAGGQPQHF.